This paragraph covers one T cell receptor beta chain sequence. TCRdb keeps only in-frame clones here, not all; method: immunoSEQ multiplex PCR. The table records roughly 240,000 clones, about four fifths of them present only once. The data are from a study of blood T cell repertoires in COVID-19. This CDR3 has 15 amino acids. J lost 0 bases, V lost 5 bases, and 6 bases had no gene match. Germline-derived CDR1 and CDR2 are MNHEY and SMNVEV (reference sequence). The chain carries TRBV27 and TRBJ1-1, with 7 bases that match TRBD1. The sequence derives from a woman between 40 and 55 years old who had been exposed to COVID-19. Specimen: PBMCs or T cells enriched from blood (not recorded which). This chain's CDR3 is CASSRGQLMNTEAFF. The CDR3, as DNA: TGTGCCAGCAGTCGGGGACAGCTCATGAACACTGAAGCTTTCTTT.